The 25 T cell receptor beta chains in this list originate from one sample, sequenced in a study of CD8+CD57+ T cells in acquired aplastic anemia. Genomic DNA served as template for TCR beta VDJ and CDR3 profiling. TCRdb called the reads again in MiXCR, with one record for every CDR3 protein. The sample has roughly 170,000 distinct CDR3 sequences, approximately 48% seen once. Previously, flow cytometry had revealed CD8+CD57+ cell expansion in the patients chosen for sequencing. The specimen was sorted CD4+, CD8+, or CD8+CD57+ T cells (not recorded which) from PBMCs. The receptors come from a human donor with aplastic anemia.

This clonotype was counted ten times or more. J is TRBJ2-5 and V is TRBV20-1, with TRBD1 matching 12 bases. The germline V gene has CDR1 DFQATT and CDR2 SNEGSKA (reference sequence). The junction had 10 bases not matched to a gene; V was cut back by 6 bases and J by 5 bases. CDR3 length: 15 residues. CDR3 region: CSAAGTGGVSETQYF. The CDR3 coding sequence is TGCAGTGCGGCCGGGACAGGGGGCGTATCGGAGACCCAGTACTTC.

A few counts support this clonotype. The chain has TRBV28 and TRBJ1-6, with D tentatively TRBD1 (5 bases). CDR1 MDHEN and CDR2 SYDVKM come from the germline V gene. V was pared by 4 bases and J by 5 bases, with 9 bases between. The CDR3 loop spans 14 amino acids. CDR3 in DNA: TGTGCCAGCAGTTCCGGGACCAATAATTCACCCCTCCACTTT. Translation: CASSSGTNNSPLHF.

The chain recombines TRBV12-3 or TRBV12-4 with TRBJ1-1; TRBD1 is a possible D gene (6 bases). Trimming stripped 5 bases from V and 4 bases from J, with 17 bases between. The CDR3 totals 15 residues. In DNA, the CDR3 is TGTGCCAGCAGTCGGGACATCGCAACAGGCACTGAAGCTTTCTTT. Translating gives CASSRDIATGTEAFF.

This clonotype was seen only once. This chain connects TRBV10-3 to TRBJ2-3, with D possibly matching TRBD2 (5 bases). CDR3 length equals 15 residues. V lost 2 bases and J lost 0, with 9 bases in between. Germline lookup yields CDR1 ENHRY and CDR2 SYGVKD. CDR3 in amino acids: CAISEPSPSTDTQYF. The CDR3 DNA sequence: TGTGCCATCAGTGAGCCTAGCCCTAGCACAGATACGCAGTATTTT.

This clonotype was recorded at least ten times. The gene calls are TRBV11-1 and TRBJ2-1; 16 nucleotides line up with TRBD2. Looked up from germline, CDR1 is SGHAT and CDR2 is FQDESV (reference sequence). The CDR3 extends over 18 amino acids. After removal of 5 bases from V and 6 bases from J, the junction contained 10 bases not matched to a gene. The CDR3 region is CASSPPGLAGGHGNEQFF. The CDR3 DNA sequence: TGTGCCAGCAGCCCACCGGGACTAGCGGGGGGGCACGGCAATGAGCAGTTCTTC.

V usage is TRBV10-3 and J usage is TRBJ2-3; TRBD2 matches 7 bases. The germline gives CDR1 ENHRY, CDR2 SYGVKD. The ends lost 8 bases at V and 4 bases at J; junction bases unmatched: 6. This CDR3 is built from 13 residues. CDR3 sequence reads: CAIAQGGADTQYF. The CDR3 nucleotides read TGTGCCATCGCCCAGGGAGGGGCAGATACGCAGTATTTT.

V is TRBV12-3 or TRBV12-4 and J is TRBJ1-1; D call uncertain. The V and J ends lost 5 bases and 3 bases respectively, with 10 bases between them. CDR3 size: 13 residues. The CDR3 spells CASSLGADTEAFF. The CDR3 nucleotides are TGTGCCAGCAGTCTAGGTGCGGACACTGAAGCTTTCTTT.

The genes are TRBV11-2 and TRBJ2-3; no clear D. The CDR3 is 14 amino acids. Trimming shortened V by 0 bases and J by 4 bases, and 8 bases separated the two germline ends. CDR1 is SGHAT and CDR2 is FQNNGV in the germline V gene. The CDR3 loop is CASSLEWEADTQYF. The CDR3 DNA reads as TGTGCCAGCAGCTTAGAGTGGGAAGCAGATACGCAGTATTTT.

V and J are TRBV9 and TRBJ1-2, with D hard to call. The CDR3 sequence is 12 residues long. CDR1 SGDLS and CDR2 YYNGEE come from the germline V gene. V was pared by 0 bases and J by 4 bases, with 4 bases between. The CDR3 DNA follows: TGTGCCAGCAGCGTAGCGGCCTATGGCTACACCTTC. It translates to CASSVAAYGYTF.

In its sample, this clonotype was seen many times. The CDR3 region has the DNA TGTGCCAGCGTCCCCTCGCAGGGCGGGAATTCACCCCTCCACTTT. Encoded protein: CASVPSQGGNSPLHF. V gene TRBV28 combines with J gene TRBJ1-6, with a tentative D call TRBD1 (5 bases). The CDR3 is 15 amino acids. Trimming stripped 8 bases from V and 7 bases from J, with 18 bases between. The germline CDR1 and CDR2 sequences are MDHEN and SYDVKM.

This clonotype was counted a single time. The chain has TRBV2 and TRBJ1-1; TRBD1 agrees at 7 bases. Trimming at V came to 8 bases and at J to 4 bases, leaving 10 bases not matched to a gene. This CDR3 is 14 amino acids long. Germline assignment: CDR1 SNHLY and CDR2 FYNNEI. The CDR3 DNA follows: TGTGCCAGCGGCCAGGGGGGGTGGGGCACTGAAGCTTTCTTT. Translating it yields CASGQGGWGTEAFF. Complete variable domain (other parts from reference TRBV2 and TRBJ1-1): EPEVTQTPSHQVTQMGQEVILRCVPISNHLYFYWYRQILGQKVEFLVSFYNNEISEKSEIFDDQFSVERPDGSNFTLKIRSTKLEDSAMYFCASGQGGWGTEAFFGQGTRLTVV.

This clonotype was seen more than once but under ten times. CDR3 in amino acids: CASTQGWGYTF. The CDR3 DNA sequence: TGTGCCAGCACCCAGGGGTGGGGCTACACCTTC. The chain links TRBV28 to TRBJ1-2, with D maybe TRBD1 (6 bases). Per the germline V gene, CDR1 is MDHEN and CDR2 is SYDVKM. This CDR3 has 11 amino acids. The germline V and J ends were trimmed by 7 bases and 8 bases, with 11 bases remaining between them.

This clonotype was recorded at least ten times. The chain employs TRBV10-3 and TRBJ1-4, with D maybe TRBD1 (5 bases). CDR1 and CDR2 from the germline V gene are ENHRY and SYGVKD. The CDR3 is 13 residues long. Trimming cost V 6 bases and J 6 bases, with 11 bases left between them. This CDR3 is CAIRVGEDEKLFF. Here the CDR3 DNA reads TGTGCCATCAGAGTGGGGGAGGATGAAAAACTGTTTTTT.

The chain employs TRBV4-1 and TRBJ2-2, with 12 bases identical to TRBD1. J was trimmed by 7 bases and V by 6 bases; bases with no gene match: 9. Germline V gene lookup returns CDR1 MGHRA and CDR2 YSYEKL. There are 16 residues in the CDR3. The CDR3 sequence: CASSPRDRGLGGELFF. The CDR3 DNA reads as TGCGCCAGCAGTCCCCGGGACAGGGGGCTGGGCGGGGAGCTGTTTTTT.

The gene calls are TRBV5-1 and TRBJ2-1, with 8 nucleotides matching TRBD2. Germline V lookup: CDR1 SGHRS, CDR2 YFSETQ. Trimming at V came to 0 bases and at J to 8 bases, leaving 10 bases not matched to a gene. This CDR3 spans 16 amino acids. In DNA, the CDR3 is TGCGCCAGCAGCTTGGACCCGGGGGGGAATTGGGATGAGCAGTTCTTC. It translates to CASSLDPGGNWDEQFF.

This clonotype was detected many times. This chain connects TRBV2 to TRBJ1-5; D is unresolved. The germline gives CDR1 SNHLY, CDR2 FYNNEI. The CDR3 contains 15 residues. V lost 5 bases and J 7 bases, leaving 18 bases between the germline ends. The CDR3 spells CASSSDRGSSQPQHF. The CDR3 bases are TGTGCCAGCAGTTCGGATCGCGGCTCCAGCCAGCCCCAGCATTTT. The variable domain in full, with the rest retrieved from reference TRBV2 and TRBJ1-5, is EPEVTQTPSHQVTQMGQEVILRCVPISNHLYFYWYRQILGQKVEFLVSFYNNEISEKSEIFDDQFSVERPDGSNFTLKIRSTKLEDSAMYFCASSSDRGSSQPQHFGDGTRLSIL.

This clonotype was found many times. V and J are TRBV2 and TRBJ1-5; no definite D call. CDR3 length: 13 amino acids. Trimming stripped 7 bases from V and 2 bases from J, with 9 bases between. Per germline, CDR1 SNHLY and CDR2 FYNNEI. The DNA for the CDR3 is TGTGCCAGCATGGGGAGGGGCAATCAGCCCCAGCATTTT. It translates to CASMGRGNQPQHF.

Note on this clonotype: A much larger clonotype is one base distant, so this may be a read error. No conserved phenylalanine or tryptophan ends this CDR3, so it is likely a read error. The DNA for the CDR3 is TGTGCCAGCAGTTACGACCGCGCTGGGGGCTACACCCTC. Translation gives CASSYDRAGGYTL. The chain recombines TRBV6-2 or TRBV6-3 with TRBJ1-2; D call uncertain. This CDR3 comprises 13 residues. Trimming stripped 2 bases from V and 8 bases from J, with 12 bases between. Germline CDR1 MNHEY, CDR2 SVGEGT.

The V call is TRBV5-6, the J call TRBJ2-7, with unresolved D. Trimming removed 0 bases at V and 5 bases at J, with 12 bases between. The CDR3 runs 14 residues. Germline CDR1 and CDR2: SGHDT and YYEEEE. The CDR3 is CASSLGTVVHEQYF. In DNA, the CDR3 is TGTGCCAGCAGCTTGGGAACAGTCGTCCACGAGCAGTACTTC.

The chain recombines TRBV10-2 with TRBJ2-7; 11 positions agree with TRBD1. The CDR3 is 14 residues long. Germline V gene data show CDR1 as WSHSY and CDR2 as SAAADI. V gave up 6 bases and J gave up 3 bases; unmatched junction bases: 4. The CDR3 loop is CASSEDRGLYEQYF. In DNA, the CDR3 is TGCGCCAGCAGCGAGGACAGGGGGCTCTACGAGCAGTACTTC.

This clonotype was counted many times. V usage is TRBV11-2 and J usage is TRBJ1-1; 7 nucleotides match TRBD1. The CDR3 runs to 14 residues. V lost 9 bases and J lost 4; bases outside the gene matches: 11. Germline CDR1 and CDR2: SGHAT and FQNNGV. CDR3 protein: CASSKTTGTTEAFF. In DNA, the CDR3 is TGTGCCAGTTCAAAGACGACAGGGACCACTGAAGCTTTCTTT. Full variable domain (outside the CDR3, taken from reference TRBV11-2 and TRBJ1-1): EAGVAQSPRYKIIEKRQSVAFWCNPISGHATLYWYQQILGQGPKLLIQFQNNGVVDDSQLPKDRFSAERLKGVDSTLKIQPAKLEDSAVYLCASSKTTGTTEAFFGQGTRLTVV.

The chain has TRBV15 and TRBJ2-5; D is undetermined. This CDR3 is built from 13 residues. CDR1 and CDR2 (germline): LNHNV, YYDKDF (reference sequence). Trimming removed 1 base from V and 2 bases from J, with 5 bases in between. As DNA, the CDR3 is TGTGCCACCAGCAGAGCCGGGCAAGAGACCCAGTACTTC. Protein product: CATSRAGQETQYF. Looking up the rest from reference TRBV15 and TRBJ2-5 gives the full variable domain: DAMVIQNPRYQVTQFGKPVTLSCSQTLNHNVMYWYQQKSSQAPKLLFHYYDKDFNNEADTPDNFQSRRPNTSFCFLDIRSPGLGDTAMYLCATSRAGQETQYFGPGTRLLVL.

The rearrangement links TRBV19 to TRBJ2-1; D not resolved. Per germline, CDR1 LNHDA and CDR2 SQIVND (reference sequence). The CDR3 covers 14 residues. V lost 6 bases and J 0 bases, leaving 9 bases between the germline ends. CDR3 sequence reads: CASRDQSSYNEQFF. CDR3 coding DNA: TGTGCCAGTAGAGACCAGAGCTCCTACAATGAGCAGTTCTTC.

The CDR3 nucleotides are TGTGCCAGCAATCGCGATCCGGGGCGCTCAGATACGCAGTATTTT. It yields the protein CASNRDPGRSDTQYF. The chain recombines TRBV9 with TRBJ2-3; D may correspond to TRBD1 or TRBD2 (5 bases each). Trimming cost V 6 bases and J 4 bases, with 18 bases left between them. Germline CDR1 SGDLS, CDR2 YYNGEE. This CDR3 is 15 amino acids long.

This clonotype was counted a few times. The chain carries TRBV5-1 and TRBJ1-3; 7 nucleotides align to TRBD1. CDR1 is SGHRS and CDR2 is YFSETQ in the germline V gene. J gave up 0 bases and V 4 bases, and 10 bases lay outside the gene matches. The CDR3 sequence is 17 residues long. CDR3 amino acids: CASSATQGLASGNTIYF. CDR3 sequence (DNA): TGCGCCAGCAGCGCTACACAGGGGTTGGCCTCTGGAAACACCATATATTTT.